This T cell receptor (beta chain) was observed in a study of cytomegalovirus exposure and HLA in healthy donors (dated by TCRdb to about 2017). Some background on the complete study: In an earlier analysis of about 560 of the donors, around 300 Gb of sequence data and 100 million or so unique TCR beta sequences from roughly 200 million T cells were reported. Alongside the repertoire data, information on donor age, sex, ethnicity and CMV serostatus was compiled. A later genetic analysis used genome-wide SNP genotypes for about three fifths of the 666 donors, treating that subset as a discovery cohort. Around 330 gigabases of sequencing data and roughly 80 million unique TCR sequences made up an early release that covered approximately 620 HLA-typed donors. Of the roughly 400 genotyped donors, about 84% fell in the genetic ancestry cluster associated with self-reported Caucasian donors. Typing coverage varied by locus: 629-630 donors for A, B, C, DRB1 and DQB1; about 520 for DQA1; nearly 610 for DPA1; approximately 470 for DPB1. In the later analysis, no new phenotypic data were used to find candidate immune exposures; instead, reliance was placed on TCR beta sequences and their occurrence across donors. Because of strong linkage in the cohort, roughly five DR-DQ haplotypes were treated as single units for association and clustering. All discovery cohort repertoires had been generated on a single sequencing platform. A later analysis re-examined previously published TCR beta repertoires from 500 to 700 donors and added high-resolution HLA genotyping to investigate patterns of TCR occurrence. A separate validation cohort of roughly 120 different subjects was used in addition to the approximately 610-subject first cohort. The study was designed to test whether signatures of past pathogen exposure could be identified by cataloging public T cell receptors. The study used immunosequencing to profile the T cell repertoires of approximately 690 subjects and linked those repertoires to cytomegalovirus serostatus. Both class I and class II loci were covered by HLA typing, at four-digit resolution. Among 300 to 500 genotyped donors of the cohort, an average of roughly 230,000 unique TCR beta nucleotide sequences was sequenced per donor, of which roughly 17% were non-productive. To predict cytomegalovirus infection status, the study brought together high-throughput TCR immunosequencing, statistical association of individual TCRs with disease status, and machine learning. To decide whether each TCR beta V gene segment behaved as functional or pseudogenic, an earlier analysis of nearly 600 of the donors relied on high-throughput TCR beta sequencing. What the study reported, not specific to this receptor: Most CMV-associated TCR beta chains appeared to be HLA-restricted in a later analysis, and the HLA associations seemed to be driven largely by CMV exposure. At a false discovery rate of 0.05, a later analysis linked 15,000 to 20,000 TCR beta sequences to specific HLA alleles. Most TCR sequences were seen in very few donors, while some public TCRs were found in many individuals. In both the original and validation cohorts, the classifier was reported to diagnose cytomegalovirus status with high specificity and sensitivity. According to the authors, the approach could potentially be generalized to other disease states and immunological phenotypes. The presence/absence analyses assumed that sequencing depth was roughly uniform across donors, and that assumption may not be true. Several of the top co-occurrence clusters appeared to be linked to parvovirus B19, influenza, CMV and Epstein-Barr virus, according to a later analysis. A few of the identified cytomegalovirus-associated TCR beta chains were confirmed in vitro to be specific for cytomegalovirus antigens. Correlated functional status among segregating V segments might reflect linkage disequilibrium, but an unknown experimental factor could not be ruled out. A further reported finding was that TCR beta sequences accurately predicted the HLA-A and HLA-B alleles for most subjects in the first cohort. In the study, some 160 TCR beta chains were listed as associated with cytomegalovirus. A later analysis found that TCR association rates varied across HLA loci, with DRB1 alleles showing the most associated TCRs and HLA-C alleles the fewest. Broadly in line with IMGT annotations, most TCR beta V segments showed up in productive rearrangements about 87% or about 30% of the time in an earlier analysis of 450 to 750 of the donors. For the cohort, immune exposure information was limited to CMV serostatus. Assigning TCR associations to individual alleles was difficult when HLA alleles, especially DR and DQ, strongly co-occurred. In a later genetic analysis, a missense DCLRE1C variant was associated with V-gene and J-gene trimming of TCR beta chains, and the association was replicated in an independent cohort. In a later analysis, HLA-associated TCR beta chains were found to be more clonally expanded and to have lower generation probabilities than equally common non-associated chains. According to a later genetic analysis, donors in an Asian-associated ancestry cluster had fewer N-insertions in productive TCRs than the approximately 690-donor mean. A cluster of highly shared sequence variants was judged likely to represent a technical artifact of the sequencing pipeline. The earlier analysis of almost 600 of the donors excluded seventeen rarely observed V segments, including chromosome 9 orphons, because counts were too low. Only TCR beta chains were sequenced in this cohort, and the absence of alpha or paired-chain data limited detectable features. Because HLA typing was missing for some donors at each locus, association tests included only the typed subset.

In total, approximately 690 healthy bone marrow donors made up the cohort. Cohort members were all nominally healthy when sampled, although unrecorded immune exposures were likely present. The donor tested CMV seronegative and was one of the 352 seronegative cohort members. Each donor provided a peripheral blood sample, and peripheral blood mononuclear cells were used for TCR beta sequencing. Genomic DNA was extracted from the blood cell samples with the Qiagen DNeasy Blood Extraction Kit. The library relied on the immunoSEQ multiplex PCR assay. For the multiplex PCR, a mixture combining 60 forward primers for TCR Vbeta segments and 13 reverse primers for TCR Jbeta segments was used. The CDR3 region of rearranged TCR beta genes was amplified from genomic DNA with a multiplex PCR assay. On the Illumina HiSeq System, the amplified TCR beta libraries were sequenced as 87-base-pair reads. The authors processed their data as follows. A later analysis tallied around 82 million unique TCR beta chains across the 660 or so repertoires, and about 12 million of those chains were shared by two or more donors. Raw reads were error-corrected and collapsed into unique sequences with a nearest-neighbor algorithm that merged closely related sequences to remove PCR and sequencing errors. Alignment of CDR3 sequences to IMGT reference sequences was used to assign V, D and J gene segments. Each retained sequence needed at least a six-nucleotide match to both a V gene segment and a J gene segment. Rearrangements were classified as productive when the CDR3 lacked stop codons and remained in frame with V and J, and all other rearrangements were classified as non-productive. CDR3 was defined according to IMGT convention as the region running from the second conserved V-encoded cysteine to the conserved J-encoded phenylalanine. The earlier analysis of approximately 590 of the donors excluded any sequence lacking an unambiguous match to a single V gene segment. An earlier analysis of over 450 of the donors classified V segments as functional when productive rearrangements were above 56.7% and as segregating when the standard deviation between donors was above 5%. A statistical classification framework was developed to diagnose cytomegalovirus status using the catalog of TCR beta chain sequences. V and J gene assignment, in a later analysis, came from comparing TCR nucleotide sequences with IMGT/GENE-DB human TR gene sequences. Using the TCRdist pipeline, a later analysis assigned CDR3 sequences along with most-parsimonious VDJ recombination scenarios. A later analysis defined each TCR beta chain by its CDR3 amino acid sequence plus V-gene family, and excluded reads lacking a unique V-gene family. As a way to deal with suspected cross-contamination and a sequencing artifact, a later analysis dropped 450 to 700 nucleotide sequences that were highly shared and had low generation probability. For each public chain, a later analysis derived a clonal expansion index from normalized ranks of inferred template counts within each repertoire. Generation probabilities in a later analysis came from a VDJ recombination model fitted to out-of-frame rearrangements, and those results were checked against IGoR. In a later analysis, hypergeometric tests were used to score TCR-TCR, TCR-HLA and TCR-CMV co-occurrence, with a repertoire-size bias correction applied to TCR pairs. In a later analysis, false discovery rates were estimated by permuting HLA or CMV assignments 20 times. In a later analysis, co-occurring TCRs were grouped using DBSCAN, and TCRdist sequence similarity was added for clustering within HLA-allele-positive subsets. For co-occurrence clustering, repertoires with fewer than 30,000 or more than 120,000 public chains were excluded, along with 5 or 6 repertoires with anomalous nucleotide sharing. Drawn from immuneACCESS, this table holds only the in-frame rearrangements with V and J called that TCRdb kept. Clones are partly lost; checked studies trace under half to an unresolved V gene and leave the rest unexplained. Clonal size and the V and J genes are those of that table, whereas D and trimming came from the DNA. For this sample there are around 140,000 clones; 78% appear just once. The biggest ten clones account for roughly 1.5% of the sample.

Regarding this clone: There is no known antigen for this receptor. Base qualities are missing; no much larger clone stands one base away.

Sequenced material: PBMCs. This sequence originates from a woman aged 18-29 years in good health and CMV-seronegative.

The base sequence is TGCAGTGCTAGATTCCAGGGGAACCAGTACTTC. It is translated as CSARFQGNQYF. The sequence joins TRBV20-1 to TRBJ2-5; TRBD1 is a weak D gene call, 6 bases matching. V lost 2 bases and J lost 10 bases; the stretch between them is 11 bases long. CDR1 and CDR2 (DFQATT, SNEGSKA) derive from the germline V gene (reference sequence). CDR3 length: 11 amino acids, cysteine to phenylalanine. Just the 33-base CDR3 DNA is kept, in frame starting at base 1.